This T cell receptor beta chain comes out of a study of blood T cell repertoires in COVID-19. Study context: Italy, Spain and the United States were the sources of the convalescent and acute COVID-19 samples. The cDNA or gDNA used as material had been derived from T cells, B-cell-depleted T cells, or PBMCs.

Original methodology: By means of reference gene primer amplification, nucleated cell counts were estimated. Data came from immunoSEQ multiplex PCR; TCRdb stores just in-frame clones and leaves some out. V and J calls and clone size are those listed in that table; D and trimming were worked out from the DNA. The table records some 260,000 clones, roughly 82% of them present only once. Trimming cost V 5 bases and J 5 bases, with 9 bases left between them. The V gene's germline CDR1 is MDHEN and CDR2 SYDVKM. This CDR3 has 12 amino acids. The chain carries TRBV28 and TRBJ1-1, with D perhaps matching TRBD1 (6 bases). The sample consisted of peripheral blood. The sequence was obtained from a woman over 75 with active or convalescent COVID-19. This CDR3 reads CASSGGRTEAFF. CDR3 nucleotide sequence: TGTGCCAGCAGTGGGGGCAGGACTGAAGCTTTCTTT.